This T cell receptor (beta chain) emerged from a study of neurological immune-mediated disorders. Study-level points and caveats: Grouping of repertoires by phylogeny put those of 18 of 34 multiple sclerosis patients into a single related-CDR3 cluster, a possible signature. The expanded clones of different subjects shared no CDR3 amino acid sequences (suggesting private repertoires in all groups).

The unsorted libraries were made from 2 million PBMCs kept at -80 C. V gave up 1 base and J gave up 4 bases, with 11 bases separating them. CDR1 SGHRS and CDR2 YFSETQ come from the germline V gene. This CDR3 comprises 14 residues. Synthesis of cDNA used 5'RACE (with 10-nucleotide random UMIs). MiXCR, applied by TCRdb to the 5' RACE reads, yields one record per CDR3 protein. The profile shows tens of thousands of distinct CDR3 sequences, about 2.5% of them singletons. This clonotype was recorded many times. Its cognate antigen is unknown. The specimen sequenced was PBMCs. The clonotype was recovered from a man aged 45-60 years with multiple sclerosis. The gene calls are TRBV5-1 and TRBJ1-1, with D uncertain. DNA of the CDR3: TGCGCCAGCAGCTTGACGGGCCAAAGCACTGAAGCTTTCTTT. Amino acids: CASSLTGQSTEAFF. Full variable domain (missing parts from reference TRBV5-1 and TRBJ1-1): KAGVTQTPRYLIKTRGQQVTLSCSPISGHRSVSWYQQTPGQGLQFLFEYFSETQRNKGNFPGRFSGRQFSNSRSEMNVSTLELGDSALYLCASSLTGQSTEAFFGQGTRLTVV.